One T cell receptor (beta chain) is described in this entry. Its binding antigen is unknown. Within one base of it there is no much larger clone, and no base qualities were kept. The immunoSEQ Assay, a bias-controlled multiplex PCR, was used to amplify TCRbeta CDR3 regions from genomic DNA. The authors' pipeline ran thus. The number of nucleated cells in each sample was estimated by amplification of reference gene primers within the assay. To quantify the absolute abundance of each unique TCRbeta CDR3 rearrangement, sequence reads were collapsed and filtered. For each sample, productive Simpson clonality was calculated as the square root of Simpson's diversity index over productive rearrangements. The clones in this table, taken by TCRdb from immuneACCESS, are in-frame only. Not every clone is retained; where verified, under half of the shortfall comes from an unresolved V gene, and the cause of the rest is unknown. Clone size and the V and J calls come from that table; the DNA yielded D and trimming. The sample contains roughly 230,000 clones, about 83% of them found a single time. The leading ten clones occupy about 4% of the sample.

Each collaborating institution followed its own protocols to collect whole blood in K2EDTA tubes. Collaborator samples were shipped for TCRbeta analysis as frozen whole blood, isolated PBMCs, or DNA extracted from either sample type. The data stem from a study of blood T cell repertoires in COVID-19 (TCRdb year 2020). Turning to the overall study: Collaborator samples came from the United States, Italy and Spain and covered acute and convalescent phases of COVID-19. The material from the prospective study consisted of cDNA or gDNA derived from T cells, B-cell-depleted T cells, or PBMCs. The samples were drawn from two sources: the first 160 participants of the ongoing ImmuneRACE study, and over 950 subjects contributed by 6 global collaborators. The repertoires were released in a freely available public database intended as a resource for research on the immune response to SARS-CoV-2. Deeply sampled blood TCRbeta repertoires from subjects exposed to, actively infected with, or recovered from COVID-19 were included in the dataset. HLA class I and class II types, where available, came from metadata supplied by the sample provider rather than from assay-based typing. Nearly every sample came with metadata listing a de-identified subject ID, COVID-19 status, age in years and sex. Beyond this particular receptor, the publication reports: Clinical and demographic metadata were provided uncurated, with the amount varying by source and participant.

The CDR3 sequence holds 14 residues, the cysteine and phenylalanine included. Of all the DNA, just the CDR3 is kept, 42 bases in frame from base 1. CDR1 and CDR2 are read off the germline V gene (reference sequence) as GTSNPN and SVGIG. V is pruned by 2 bases and J by 7 bases, leaving 7 bases of the junction without a gene match. This receptor was obtained from a man in his forties or fifties with acute or convalescent COVID-19. This sequence uses TRBV30 and TRBJ1-5, and TRBD1 matches 8 of the central bases. The sequenced sample consisted of peripheral blood. The CDR3 amino acid sequence is: CAWSFGQGGQPQHF. The bases read TGTGCCTGGAGTTTTGGACAGGGAGGCCAGCCCCAGCATTTT.